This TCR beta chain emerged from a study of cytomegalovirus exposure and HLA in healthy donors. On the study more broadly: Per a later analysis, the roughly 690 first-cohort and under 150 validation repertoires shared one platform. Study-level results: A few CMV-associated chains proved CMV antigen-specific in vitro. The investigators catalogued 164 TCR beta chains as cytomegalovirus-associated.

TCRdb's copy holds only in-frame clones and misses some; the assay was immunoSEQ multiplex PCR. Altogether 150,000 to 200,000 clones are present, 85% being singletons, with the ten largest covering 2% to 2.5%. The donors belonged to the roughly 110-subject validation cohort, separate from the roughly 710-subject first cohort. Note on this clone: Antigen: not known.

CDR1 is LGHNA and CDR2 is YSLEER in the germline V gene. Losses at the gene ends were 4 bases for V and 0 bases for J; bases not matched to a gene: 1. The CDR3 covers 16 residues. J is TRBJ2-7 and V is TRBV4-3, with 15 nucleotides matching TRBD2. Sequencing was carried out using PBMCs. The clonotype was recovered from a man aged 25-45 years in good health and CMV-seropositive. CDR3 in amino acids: CASSPGLAGGSYEQYF. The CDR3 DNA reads TGCGCCAGCAGCCCGGGACTAGCGGGGGGCTCCTACGAGCAGTACTTC.